The clone carrying this T cell receptor beta chain has at least ten counts. Antigen: not known. The study's library attached unique molecular identifiers to single cDNA molecules. Using its own MiXCR run on the RACE reads, TCRdb lists one record per CDR3 protein. The data hold 40,000 or so distinct CDR3 sequences, with roughly 13% observed a single time. The data belong to a study of human T cells and chemical hapten exposure. As for the study in general: Recorded diagnoses among the mostly female patients were alopecia areata, totalis or universalis. Study-wide points: Once DPC sensitization occurred, TCRs above 1 in 1000 frequency showed no change.

The time point here: patch test 3, about 24 weeks after DPC sensitization. Indicated treatment: therapeutic diphenylcyclopropenone sensitization with weekly scalp DPC. It was unfractionated whole blood from which total RNA was extracted. Germline CDR1 WSHSY, CDR2 SAAADI. This CDR3 is 14 amino acids long. The V end was cut by 8 bases, the J end by 0 bases, with 10 bases between. This clonotype was obtained from a woman between 35 and 50 years old with alopecia areata. Some clones in this sample may be carry-over from other donors' samples. Sequences were derived from whole blood, sampled in connection with sensitization to the hapten diphenylcyclopropenone (DPC). The rearrangement links TRBV10-2 to TRBJ1-4; D possibly corresponds to TRBD1 (5 bases). CDR3 amino acids: CASGGDSTNEKLFF. As DNA, the CDR3 is TGCGCCAGCGGCGGGGACTCAACTAATGAAAAACTGTTTTTT.